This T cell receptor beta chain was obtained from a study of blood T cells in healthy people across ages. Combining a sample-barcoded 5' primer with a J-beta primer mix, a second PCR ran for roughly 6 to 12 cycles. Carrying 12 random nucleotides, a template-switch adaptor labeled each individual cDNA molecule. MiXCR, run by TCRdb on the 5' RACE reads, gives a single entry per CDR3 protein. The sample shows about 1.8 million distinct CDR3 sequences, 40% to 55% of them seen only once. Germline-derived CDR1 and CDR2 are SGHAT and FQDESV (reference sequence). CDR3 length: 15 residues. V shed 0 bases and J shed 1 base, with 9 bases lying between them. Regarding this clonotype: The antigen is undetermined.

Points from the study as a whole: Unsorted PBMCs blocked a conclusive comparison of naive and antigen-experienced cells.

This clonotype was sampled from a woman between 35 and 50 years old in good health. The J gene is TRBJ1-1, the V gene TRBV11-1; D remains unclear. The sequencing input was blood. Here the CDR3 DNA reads TGTGCCAGCAGCTTAGCCCCTAATCGGAACACTGAAGCTTTCTTT. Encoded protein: CASSLAPNRNTEAFF.